These T cell receptor beta chains were read from a single sample in a study of T cell repertoires in cytomegalovirus infection. TCRdb used MiXCR to reprocess the reads, holding one entry per CDR3 protein. Counted here are fewer than 1,000,000 distinct CDR3 sequences, 30% to 40% occurring once; the ten biggest clones make up 11% to 15%. These receptors have no identified antigens. The specimen was cultured CD8+ T cells from PBMCs, collected from culture after CMV antigen stimulation. Receptors originate from a human donor in good health (CMV status not recorded). Some clones in this sample may be carry-over from other donors' samples. Both conserved end residues are part of each CDR3. Each record gives: D gene, clone size, J gene, CDR3 length, V gene, CDR3 DNA, CDR3 protein. A D gene is named only where the DNA matches it firmly. Clone size is shown for a subset of rows, as once, few, many or a class of expanded clone.

d_gene: TRBD1
abundance: few
j_gene: TRBJ2-1
len: 15
v_gene: TRBV10-2
CDR3nt: TGCGCCAGCAGCGCGGACAGGGCGCGGTACAATGAGCAGTTCTTC
CDR3aa: CASSADRARYNEQFF

d_gene: -
abundance: -
j_gene: TRBJ1-1
len: 14
v_gene: TRBV9
CDR3nt: TGTGCCAGCAGCGTTATTCTCAGCAACACTGAAGCTTTCTTT
CDR3aa: CASSVILSNTEAFF

d_gene: TRBD1
abundance: few
j_gene: TRBJ1-1
len: 13
v_gene: TRBV5-4
CDR3nt: TGTGCCAGCAGCCCGAAAGGGACAGGGAGAGCTTTCTTT
CDR3aa: CASSPKGTGRAFF

d_gene: -
abundance: -
j_gene: TRBJ1-2
len: 14
v_gene: TRBV19
CDR3nt: TGTGCCAGTAGTATGTTCCCGGGGGACTATGGCTACACCTTC
CDR3aa: CASSMFPGDYGYTF

d_gene: TRBD1
abundance: -
j_gene: TRBJ2-2
len: 15
v_gene: TRBV6-1
CDR3nt: TGTGCCAACCGACCTTTAACAGGGGACACCGGGGAGCTGTTTTTT
CDR3aa: CANRPLTGDTGELFF

d_gene: -
abundance: -
j_gene: TRBJ2-5
len: 15
v_gene: TRBV12-3/TRBV12-4
CDR3nt: TGTGCCAGCAGTCCCTCGGGGCGTCCGGGGGAGACCCAGTACTTC
CDR3aa: CASSPSGRPGETQYF

d_gene: -
abundance: -
j_gene: TRBJ2-7
len: 11
v_gene: TRBV27
CDR3nt: TGTGCCAGCAGTTTCTCGGGGATGGCGTACTTC
CDR3aa: CASSFSGMAYF

d_gene: TRBD2
abundance: few
j_gene: TRBJ2-2
len: 18
v_gene: TRBV12-3/TRBV12-4
CDR3nt: TGTGCCAGCAGTTCAGGACTAGCGGGGGGGCCTAGCACCGGGGAGCTGTTTTTT
CDR3aa: CASSSGLAGGPSTGELFF

d_gene: TRBD2
abundance: -
j_gene: TRBJ2-5
len: 14
v_gene: TRBV20-1
CDR3nt: TGCAGTGCTAGAGGACTAGCGGGACAAGAGACCCAGTACTTC
CDR3aa: CSARGLAGQETQYF

d_gene: -
abundance: few
j_gene: TRBJ1-4
len: 16
v_gene: TRBV15
CDR3nt: TGTGCCACCAGCTTTGTGGCGAGTTCTGCTAATGAAAAACTGTTTTTT
CDR3aa: CATSFVASSANEKLFF

d_gene: -
abundance: few
j_gene: TRBJ2-5
len: 15
v_gene: TRBV6-6
CDR3nt: TGTGCCAGCAGTTACTCCCCCGTGAGCCAGGAGACCCAGTACTTC
CDR3aa: CASSYSPVSQETQYF

d_gene: -
abundance: few
j_gene: TRBJ2-7
len: 12
v_gene: TRBV2
CDR3nt: TGTGCCAGCAGTGACAGGGCGGTCGAGCAGTACTTC
CDR3aa: CASSDRAVEQYF

d_gene: TRBD2
abundance: -
j_gene: TRBJ2-2
len: 15
v_gene: TRBV20-1
CDR3nt: TGCAGTGCTAGATCAGCGGGGGGACTCACCGGGGAGCTGTTTTTT
CDR3aa: CSARSAGGLTGELFF

d_gene: -
abundance: few
j_gene: TRBJ1-1
len: 15
v_gene: TRBV7-9
CDR3nt: TGTGCCAGCAGCTTAGCTACTGGGGGTGGGACTGAAGCTTTCTTT
CDR3aa: CASSLATGGGTEAFF

d_gene: -
abundance: few
j_gene: TRBJ2-6
len: 18
v_gene: TRBV6-2/TRBV6-3
CDR3nt: TGTGCCAGCACATACCACCGGTACAGGGACTCTGGGGCCAACGTCCTGACTTTC
CDR3aa: CASTYHRYRDSGANVLTF

d_gene: -
abundance: many
j_gene: TRBJ1-5
len: 15
v_gene: TRBV7-2
CDR3nt: TGTGCCAGCAGCTTAGCGCGGGCTGGCAATCAGCCCCAGCATTTT
CDR3aa: CASSLARAGNQPQHF

d_gene: TRBD1
abundance: many
j_gene: TRBJ2-2
len: 15
v_gene: TRBV5-6
CDR3nt: TGTGCCAGCAGCTTCGGACAGGGGAACACCGGGGAGCTGTTTTTT
CDR3aa: CASSFGQGNTGELFF

d_gene: -
abundance: once
j_gene: TRBJ1-3
len: 15
v_gene: TRBV29-1
CDR3nt: TGCAGCGTTGGACTATCGAAAGACGGAGGAAACACCATATATTTT
CDR3aa: CSVGLSKDGGNTIYF

d_gene: -
abundance: -
j_gene: TRBJ1-2
len: 13
v_gene: TRBV2
CDR3nt: TGTGCCAGCAGTACCCCCGGACAGTATGGCTACACCTTC
CDR3aa: CASSTPGQYGYTF

d_gene: TRBD1
abundance: few
j_gene: TRBJ2-6
len: 14
v_gene: TRBV6-1
CDR3nt: TGTGCCAGCACCACAGGGGCTGGGGCCAACGTCCTGACTTTC
CDR3aa: CASTTGAGANVLTF

d_gene: -
abundance: few
j_gene: TRBJ1-3
len: 16
v_gene: TRBV12-3/TRBV12-4
CDR3nt: TGTGCCAGCAGGCCCCCCGGGGGCGCCCCTGGAAACACCATATATTTT
CDR3aa: CASRPPGGAPGNTIYF

d_gene: -
abundance: -
j_gene: TRBJ1-1
len: 15
v_gene: TRBV7-2
CDR3nt: TGTGCCAGCAACTTGAACCCGGGACGGAGTAGTGAAGCTTTCTTT
CDR3aa: CASNLNPGRSSEAFF

d_gene: -
abundance: -
j_gene: TRBJ2-3
len: 15
v_gene: TRBV2
CDR3nt: TGTGCCAGCAGTGAGAGGGTTGGGGTTCACACAATGATGTATTTT
CDR3aa: CASSERVGVHTMMYF

d_gene: -
abundance: few
j_gene: TRBJ1-6
len: 14
v_gene: TRBV6-5
CDR3nt: TGTGCCAGCAGTTATCAGGGGCTGGTTTCACCCCTCCACTTT
CDR3aa: CASSYQGLVSPLHF

d_gene: TRBD1
abundance: -
j_gene: TRBJ1-6
len: 14
v_gene: TRBV12-5
CDR3nt: TGTGCTAGTGGACGGGACAGGGGGCTTTCACCCCTCCACTTT
CDR3aa: CASGRDRGLSPLHF

d_gene: TRBD2
abundance: many
j_gene: TRBJ2-7
len: 16
v_gene: TRBV7-2
CDR3nt: TGTGCCAGCAGCTTACCCCTAGCGGGGGGGCGGTACGAGCAGTACTTC
CDR3aa: CASSLPLAGGRYEQYF

d_gene: -
abundance: -
j_gene: TRBJ2-6
len: 14
v_gene: TRBV7-8
CDR3nt: TGTACCAGCAGCTTCTCCTCTGGGGCCTACGTCCTGACTTTC
CDR3aa: CTSSFSSGAYVLTF

d_gene: -
abundance: few
j_gene: TRBJ1-1
len: 18
v_gene: TRBV27
CDR3nt: TGTGCCAGCAGTCCCCTCTTCGGGCCATCGGGGCCGAACACTGAAGCTTTCTTT
CDR3aa: CASSPLFGPSGPNTEAFF

d_gene: -
abundance: many
j_gene: TRBJ1-1
len: 13
v_gene: TRBV20-1
CDR3nt: TGCAGTGCTGGGACCTGGCAGCAAGACGAAGCTTTCTTT
CDR3aa: CSAGTWQQDEAFF

d_gene: TRBD1
abundance: -
j_gene: TRBJ1-2
len: 13
v_gene: TRBV12-3/TRBV12-4
CDR3nt: TGTGCCAGTCGGGACAGGGGTGACTATGGCTACACCTTC
CDR3aa: CASRDRGDYGYTF

d_gene: TRBD1
abundance: many
j_gene: TRBJ1-5
len: 16
v_gene: TRBV6-6
CDR3nt: TGTGCCAGCAGTCCCCTGGACAGGGGGCATCGGCAGCCCCAGCATTTT
CDR3aa: CASSPLDRGHRQPQHF

d_gene: TRBD1
abundance: -
j_gene: TRBJ2-3
len: 16
v_gene: TRBV11-2
CDR3nt: TGTGCCAGCAGCTCCCGGGGACAGGGGTCCACAGATACGCAGTATTTT
CDR3aa: CASSSRGQGSTDTQYF

d_gene: -
abundance: many
j_gene: TRBJ1-2
len: 12
v_gene: TRBV6-1
CDR3nt: TGTGCCAGCCTCGGGACATCTTATGGCTACACCTTC
CDR3aa: CASLGTSYGYTF

d_gene: -
abundance: few
j_gene: TRBJ2-3
len: 17
v_gene: TRBV27
CDR3nt: TGTGCCAGCAGTACTTGGGCCGCCCCGGGGAGCACAGATACGCAGTATTTT
CDR3aa: CASSTWAAPGSTDTQYF

d_gene: -
abundance: -
j_gene: TRBJ1-1
len: 14
v_gene: TRBV6-5
CDR3nt: TGTGCCAGCAGTCCTACACCGAGCGACACTGAAGCTTTCTTT
CDR3aa: CASSPTPSDTEAFF

d_gene: -
abundance: few
j_gene: TRBJ2-7
len: 14
v_gene: TRBV2
CDR3nt: TGTGCCAGCCAACTCAGGTTAAGCTCCTACGAGCAGTACTTC
CDR3aa: CASQLRLSSYEQYF

d_gene: -
abundance: -
j_gene: TRBJ1-3
len: 14
v_gene: TRBV6-8
CDR3nt: TGTGCCAGCAGGCTCCAGGGGCCGGGAAACACCATATATTTT
CDR3aa: CASRLQGPGNTIYF

d_gene: -
abundance: few
j_gene: TRBJ2-1
len: 15
v_gene: TRBV4-3
CDR3nt: TGCGCCAGCAGCCAAGATCGAGCGGACTACAATGAGCAGTTCTTC
CDR3aa: CASSQDRADYNEQFF

d_gene: -
abundance: -
j_gene: TRBJ1-1
len: 12
v_gene: TRBV19
CDR3nt: TGTGCCACCACAGCAGGGAACACTGAAGCTTTCTTT
CDR3aa: CATTAGNTEAFF

d_gene: -
abundance: -
j_gene: TRBJ2-6
len: 16
v_gene: TRBV11-2
CDR3nt: TGTGCCAGCAGCCCTTGGACAGACTCTGGGGCCAACGTCCTGACTTTC
CDR3aa: CASSPWTDSGANVLTF

d_gene: -
abundance: -
j_gene: TRBJ2-7
len: 16
v_gene: TRBV7-1
CDR3nt: TGTGCCAGCACCACCCCGGACCTTCGGGGCTCCTACGAGCAGTACTTC
CDR3aa: CASTTPDLRGSYEQYF

d_gene: -
abundance: -
j_gene: TRBJ2-5
len: 14
v_gene: TRBV7-2
CDR3nt: TGTGTCAGCAGCTTAGATGGGGACCAAGAGACCCAGTACTTC
CDR3aa: CVSSLDGDQETQYF

d_gene: -
abundance: few
j_gene: TRBJ1-1
len: 14
v_gene: TRBV10-3
CDR3nt: TGTGCCATCAGTGAGGTCGGTGGTAGAACTGAAGCTTTCTTT
CDR3aa: CAISEVGGRTEAFF

d_gene: -
abundance: many
j_gene: TRBJ2-6
len: 14
v_gene: TRBV2
CDR3nt: TGTGCCAGCAAGGAAGGCTCTGGGGCCAACGTCCTGACTTTC
CDR3aa: CASKEGSGANVLTF

d_gene: -
abundance: many
j_gene: TRBJ2-5
len: 16
v_gene: TRBV7-8
CDR3nt: TGTGCCAGCAGCTTAGGTGGGGCCAGAATCCGGGAGACCCAGTACTTC
CDR3aa: CASSLGGARIRETQYF

d_gene: -
abundance: -
j_gene: TRBJ1-6
len: 14
v_gene: TRBV19
CDR3nt: TGTGCCAGTAGTCCCAGGGACCATAATTCACCCCTCCACTTT
CDR3aa: CASSPRDHNSPLHF

d_gene: -
abundance: many
j_gene: TRBJ2-2
len: 14
v_gene: TRBV7-6
CDR3nt: TGTGCCAGCAGTCTAGCGTTTAGCACCGGGGAGCTGTTTTTT
CDR3aa: CASSLAFSTGELFF

d_gene: TRBD1
abundance: -
j_gene: TRBJ2-1
len: 17
v_gene: TRBV4-3
CDR3nt: TGCGCCAGCAGCCAAGATCAGAGGACAGGGCCCTACAATGAGCAGTTCTTC
CDR3aa: CASSQDQRTGPYNEQFF

d_gene: -
abundance: few
j_gene: TRBJ1-1
len: 13
v_gene: TRBV24-1
CDR3nt: TGTGCCACCAGGGGGTTAGGAGCGACTGAAGCTTTCTTT
CDR3aa: CATRGLGATEAFF

d_gene: -
abundance: many
j_gene: TRBJ1-1
len: 12
v_gene: TRBV12-3/TRBV12-4
CDR3nt: TGTGCCAGCAGTTTAGTGAACACTGAAGCTTTCTTT
CDR3aa: CASSLVNTEAFF

d_gene: -
abundance: few
j_gene: TRBJ2-7
len: 14
v_gene: TRBV11-2
CDR3nt: TGTGCCAGCAGCTTATGGGCCCCTAACTACGAGCAGTACTTC
CDR3aa: CASSLWAPNYEQYF

d_gene: -
abundance: few
j_gene: TRBJ1-5
len: 16
v_gene: TRBV7-9
CDR3nt: TGTGCCAGCAGGTCCGGGGCCGTGGTTGGCAATCAGCCCCAGCATTTT
CDR3aa: CASRSGAVVGNQPQHF

d_gene: TRBD2
abundance: -
j_gene: TRBJ2-2
len: 19
v_gene: TRBV20-1
CDR3nt: TGCAGTGCTAGAGATGGGGGGGGGAGCGGGGGAGCTAACACCGGGGAGCTGTTTTTT
CDR3aa: CSARDGGGSGGANTGELFF

d_gene: TRBD2
abundance: -
j_gene: TRBJ2-5
len: 18
v_gene: TRBV3-1
CDR3nt: TGTGCCAGCAGCCACTTCGAGGAGCTAGCGGGGGGGCCAGAGACCCAGTACTTC
CDR3aa: CASSHFEELAGGPETQYF